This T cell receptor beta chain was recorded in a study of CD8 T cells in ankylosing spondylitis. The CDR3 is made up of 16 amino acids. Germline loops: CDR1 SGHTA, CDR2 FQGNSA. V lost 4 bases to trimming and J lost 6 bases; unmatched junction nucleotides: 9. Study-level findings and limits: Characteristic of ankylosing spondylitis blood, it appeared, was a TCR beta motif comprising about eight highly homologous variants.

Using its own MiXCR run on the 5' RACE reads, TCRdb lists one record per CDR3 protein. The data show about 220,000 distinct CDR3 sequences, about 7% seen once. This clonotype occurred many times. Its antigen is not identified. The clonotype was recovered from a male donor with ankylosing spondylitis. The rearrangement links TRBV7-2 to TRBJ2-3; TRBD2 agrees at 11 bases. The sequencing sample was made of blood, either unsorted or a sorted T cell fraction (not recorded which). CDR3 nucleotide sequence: TGTGCCAGCAGCTACGAGGCTGTAGCGGGAGGGGATACGCAGTATTTT. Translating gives CASSYEAVAGGDTQYF.